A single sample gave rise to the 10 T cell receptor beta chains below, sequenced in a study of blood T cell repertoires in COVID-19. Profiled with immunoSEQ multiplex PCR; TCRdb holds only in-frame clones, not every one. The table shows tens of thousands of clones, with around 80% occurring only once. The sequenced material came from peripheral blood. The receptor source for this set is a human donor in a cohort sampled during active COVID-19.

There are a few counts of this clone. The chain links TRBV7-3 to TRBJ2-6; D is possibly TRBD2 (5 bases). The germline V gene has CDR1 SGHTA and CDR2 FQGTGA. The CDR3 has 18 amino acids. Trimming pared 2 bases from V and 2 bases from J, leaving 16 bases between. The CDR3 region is CASSLGIEWGAGANVLTF. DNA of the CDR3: TGTGCCAGCAGCTTAGGGATTGAATGGGGAGCTGGGGCCAACGTCCTGACTTTC.

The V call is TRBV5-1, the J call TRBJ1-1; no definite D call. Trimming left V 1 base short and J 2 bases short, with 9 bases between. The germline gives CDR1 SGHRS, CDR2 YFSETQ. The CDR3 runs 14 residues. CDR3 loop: CASSLTDPNTEAFF. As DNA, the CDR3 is TGCGCCAGCAGCTTGACAGACCCAAACACTGAAGCTTTCTTT.

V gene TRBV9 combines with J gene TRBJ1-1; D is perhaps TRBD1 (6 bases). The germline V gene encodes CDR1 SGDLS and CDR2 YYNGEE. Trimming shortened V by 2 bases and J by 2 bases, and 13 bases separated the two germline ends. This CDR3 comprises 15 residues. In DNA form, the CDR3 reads TGTGCCAGCAGCGTTTTCGGGACACCTAACACTGAAGCTTTCTTT. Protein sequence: CASSVFGTPNTEAFF.

CDR3: CAISDPTGASGNTIYF. CDR3 nucleotides: TGTGCCATCAGTGACCCGACAGGGGCCTCCGGAAACACCATATATTTT. V and J are TRBV10-3 and TRBJ1-3, with 8 bases fitting TRBD1. CDR3 length: 16 residues. Germline V lookup: CDR1 ENHRY, CDR2 SYGVKD. After removal of 3 bases from V and 4 bases from J, the junction contained 8 bases not matched to a gene.

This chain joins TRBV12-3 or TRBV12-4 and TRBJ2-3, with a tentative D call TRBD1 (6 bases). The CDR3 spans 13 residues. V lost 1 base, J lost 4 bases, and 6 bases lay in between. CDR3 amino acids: CASSLDRADTQYF. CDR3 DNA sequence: TGTGCCAGCAGTTTAGACAGGGCAGATACGCAGTATTTT.

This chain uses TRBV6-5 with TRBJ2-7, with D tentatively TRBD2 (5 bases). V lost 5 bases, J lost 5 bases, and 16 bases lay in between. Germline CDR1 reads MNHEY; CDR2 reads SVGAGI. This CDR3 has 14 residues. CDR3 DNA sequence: TGTGCCAGCAGTCGGACTGGGCAGGCCCACGAGCAGTACTTC. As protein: CASSRTGQAHEQYF.

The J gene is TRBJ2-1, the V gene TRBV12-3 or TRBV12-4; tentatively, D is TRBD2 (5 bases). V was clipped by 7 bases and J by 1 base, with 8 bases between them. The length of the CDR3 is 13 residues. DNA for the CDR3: TGTGCCAGCATCACTAGATCCTACAATGAGCAGTTCTTC. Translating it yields CASITRSYNEQFF.

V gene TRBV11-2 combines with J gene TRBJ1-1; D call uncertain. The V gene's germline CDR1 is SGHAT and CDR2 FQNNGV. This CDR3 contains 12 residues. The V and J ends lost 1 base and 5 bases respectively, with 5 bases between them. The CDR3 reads CASSLVGTEAFF. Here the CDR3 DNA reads TGTGCCAGCAGCTTAGTCGGGACTGAAGCTTTCTTT.

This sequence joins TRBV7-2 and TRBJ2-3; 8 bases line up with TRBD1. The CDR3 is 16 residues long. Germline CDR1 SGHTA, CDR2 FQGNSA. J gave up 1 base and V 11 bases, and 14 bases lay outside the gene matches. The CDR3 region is CAVGQGPTLRTDTQYF. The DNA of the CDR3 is TGTGCCGTAGGACAGGGTCCCACCCTTCGCACAGATACGCAGTATTTT.

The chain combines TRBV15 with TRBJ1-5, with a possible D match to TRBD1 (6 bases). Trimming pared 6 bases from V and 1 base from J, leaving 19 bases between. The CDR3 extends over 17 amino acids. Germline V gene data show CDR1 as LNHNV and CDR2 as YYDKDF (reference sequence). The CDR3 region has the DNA TGTGCCACCAGGACAGACCGCAGGGGCGGCAGCAATCAGCCCCAGCATTTT. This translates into CATRTDRRGGSNQPQHF.